One and the same sample provided the 25 T cell receptor beta chains below, sequenced in a study of beta chain features in type 1 diabetes. Study-level results: Among patients with Type 1 diabetes, TCRB CDR3s were moderately but significantly shorter in every one of the four CD4+ subsets.

These receptors' targets are unknown. cDNA synthesis used the whole RNA isolate, giving expressed TCRB sequences. The protocol was immunoSEQ multiplex PCR, while the TCRdb copy is restricted to in-frame clones and leaves out a portion. The table shows 250,000 to 300,000 clones, with about 24% occurring only once. Specimen: naive CD4+ T cells from blood. Receptor source: a woman aged 25 to 39 with type 1 diabetes.

The CDR3 loop is CASSAGLSSSGANVLTF. DNA for the CDR3: TGTGCCAGCTCAGCAGGGTTATCTAGCTCTGGGGCCAACGTCCTGACTTTC. The rearrangement uses TRBV18 and TRBJ2-6; a possible D gene is TRBD1 (5 bases). Germline V gene data show CDR1 as KGHSH and CDR2 as LQKENI. Trimming removed 5 bases from V and 0 bases from J, with 14 bases in between. The CDR3 runs 17 residues.

This chain links TRBV7-9 with TRBJ1-3; 9 bases match TRBD1. The J segment lost 4 bases and the V segment lost 0 bases, leaving 1 base of the junction unmatched. CDR1 SEHNR and CDR2 FQNEAQ come from the germline V gene (reference sequence). This CDR3 is built from 15 residues. The chain's CDR3 is CASSLAGTGGNTIYF. CDR3 coding DNA: TGTGCCAGCAGCTTAGCAGGGACAGGGGGAAACACCATATATTTT.

V and J are TRBV29-1 and TRBJ2-6, with D possibly being TRBD1 (6 bases). The V end was cut by 5 bases, the J end by 4 bases, with 9 bases between. The CDR3 has 13 amino acids. In germline, CDR1 is SQVTM, CDR2 ANQGSEA. In DNA form, the CDR3 reads TGCAGCGTTCAGGGGTTGGGGGCCAACGTCCTGACTTTC. It specifies CSVQGLGANVLTF.

The rearrangement uses TRBV9 and TRBJ2-2; D is unclear. The CDR3 sequence is 14 residues long. The V end lost 1 base, the J end lost 0 bases, and 4 bases lay between the germline ends. Germline CDR1 reads SGDLS; CDR2 reads YYNGEE. The CDR3 nucleotides are TGTGCCAGCAGCGTACTTACGAACACCGGGGAGCTGTTTTTT. Translated: CASSVLTNTGELFF.

This clone was seen only a few times. The CDR3 here is CASSPDRGYRGYTF. CDR3 DNA sequence: TGTGCCAGCAGTCCCGACAGGGGGTATCGTGGCTACACCTTC. The chain recombines TRBV6-6 with TRBJ1-2; 9 nucleotides match TRBD1. V lost 5 bases and J lost 7; bases outside the gene matches: 8. Germline V CDR1 and CDR2: MNHNY, SVGAGI (reference sequence). The CDR3 contains 14 residues.

This clone was seen more than once but under ten times. This rearrangement joins TRBV5-8 to TRBJ1-2; D is possibly TRBD1 (6 bases). The germline V gene has CDR1 SGHTS and CDR2 YDEGEE. CDR3 size: 12 residues. The V end lost 5 bases, the J end lost 8 bases, and 13 bases lay between the germline ends. CDR3 DNA sequence: TGTGCCAGCAGATATTATGGGACAGGCTACACCTTC. Its protein is CASRYYGTGYTF. Full variable domain (outside the CDR3, taken from reference TRBV5-8 and TRBJ1-2): EAGVTQSPTHLIKTRGQQATLRCSPISGHTSVYWYQQALGLGLQFLLWYDEGEERNRGNFPPRFSGRQFPNYSSELNVNALELEDSALYLCASRYYGTGYTFGSGTRLTVV.

This clone has just a few counts. The CDR3 DNA reads TGTGCCAGCAGCGTAGGAAGGGGTGACATTCAGTACTTC. Protein sequence: CASSVGRGDIQYF. This chain uses TRBV9 with TRBJ2-4, with D possibly TRBD1 on 5 matching bases. V was pared by 0 bases and J by 8 bases, with 9 bases between. The CDR3 runs 13 residues. The germline gives CDR1 SGDLS, CDR2 YYNGEE.

J is TRBJ2-7 and V is TRBV9; 7 nucleotides align to TRBD2. This CDR3 has 15 amino acids. The V segment lost 0 bases and the J segment 3 bases; nucleotides outside the gene matches: 6. Germline V lookup: CDR1 SGDLS, CDR2 YYNGEE. The CDR3 DNA sequence: TGTGCCAGCAGCGTAGCAGGAGCGGGAATCTACGAGCAGTACTTC. It translates to CASSVAGAGIYEQYF.

The chain employs TRBV10-3 and TRBJ2-1; D is possibly TRBD2 (5 bases). With 4 bases removed from V and 6 bases from J, the gap between germline ends came to 13 bases. The CDR3 length is 14 residues. Germline lookup yields CDR1 ENHRY and CDR2 SYGVKD. In nucleotides, the CDR3 is TGTGCCATCAGTGGGACGGGGAGATTCAATGAGCAGTTCTTC. Its translation: CAISGTGRFNEQFF.

This clone was counted between two and nine times. The chain couples TRBV30 to TRBJ2-3, with 8 bases aligning to TRBD1. The V and J ends lost 0 bases and 6 bases, in that order; junction bases with no gene match: 5. CDR3 length: 14 amino acids. Germline V gene sequence: CDR1 GTSNPN, CDR2 SVGIG (reference sequence). DNA for the CDR3: TGTGCCTGGAGTGTCCCAGGGGGCGACGATACGCAGTATTTT. It specifies CAWSVPGGDDTQYF.

The genes are TRBV5-4 and TRBJ2-5, with D perhaps matching TRBD1 (6 bases). Germline assignment: CDR1 SGHNT and CDR2 YYREEE (reference sequence). The V and J ends lost 7 bases and 2 bases respectively, with 12 bases between them. The CDR3 is made up of 13 amino acids. In nucleotides, the CDR3 is TGTGCCAGCCAACAGGGCCAACAAGAGACCCAGTACTTC. Protein product: CASQQGQQETQYF.

This clone was seen a few times. The chain uses TRBV4-1 and TRBJ2-1, with a possible D match to TRBD1 (5 bases). The CDR3 runs 15 residues. Germline V CDR1 and CDR2: MGHRA, YSYEKL. V lost 6 bases to trimming and J lost 4 bases, with 16 bases between them. DNA of the CDR3: TGCGCCAGCAGAGGGGTAGGACAACCTTACAATGAGCAGTTCTTC. Translating it yields CASRGVGQPYNEQFF.

This chain connects TRBV28 to TRBJ1-1, with 7 bases fitting TRBD1. The V segment lost 6 bases and the J segment 1 base; nucleotides outside the gene matches: 8. Germline loops: CDR1 MDHEN, CDR2 SYDVKM. The CDR3 covers 15 residues. The CDR3 region has the DNA TGTGCCAGCAGAACCAGACAGGGCTGGAACACTGAAGCTTTCTTT. Translation: CASRTRQGWNTEAFF.

This clone was observed a few times. The chain couples TRBV11-3 to TRBJ2-1; 8 positions agree with TRBD2. The CDR3 length is 16 residues. Germline CDR1 SGHNT, CDR2 YENEEA. V was pared by 3 bases and J by 2 bases, with 6 bases of the junction left unmatched. DNA for the CDR3: TGTGCCAGCAGCTTGGCGCTAGCGGGCCCCTACAATGAGCAGTTCTTC. This codes for CASSLALAGPYNEQFF.

This chain uses TRBV11-2 with TRBJ2-1; 9 nucleotides align to TRBD2. This CDR3 is 15 amino acids long. The V gene's germline CDR1 is SGHAT and CDR2 FQNNGV. The V and J ends lost 3 bases and 2 bases, in that order; junction bases with no gene match: 2. Written as DNA, the CDR3 is TGTGCCAGCAGCTTCGCTAGCGGGACCTACAATGAGCAGTTCTTC. This translates into CASSFASGTYNEQFF.

This chain links TRBV7-2 with TRBJ2-1; TRBD2 might be the D (6 bases). The CDR3 totals 17 residues. CDR1 SGHTA and CDR2 FQGNSA come from the germline V gene. V dropped 5 bases and J dropped 0 bases, with 17 bases sitting between them. The CDR3 spells CASSVISGTSSYNEQFF. The CDR3 nucleotides are TGTGCCAGCAGCGTAATTAGCGGAACTAGCTCCTACAATGAGCAGTTCTTC.

The V call is TRBV29-1, the J call TRBJ2-2; possible D gene TRBD1, 6 bases. Germline V lookup: CDR1 SQVTM, CDR2 ANQGSEA. The germline V and J ends were trimmed by 0 bases and 5 bases, with 13 bases remaining between them. This CDR3 has 15 residues. CDR3 sequence: CSVEDSGQQTGELFF. The CDR3 coding sequence is TGCAGCGTTGAAGATTCCGGACAGCAAACCGGGGAGCTGTTTTTT.

This clone was seen a few times. The V call is TRBV9, the J call TRBJ2-1, with D possibly TRBD1 on 6 matching bases. The CDR3 is 15 amino acids. The V end was cut by 4 bases, the J end by 2 bases, with 13 bases between. Germline loops: CDR1 SGDLS, CDR2 YYNGEE. CDR3 in DNA: TGTGCCAGCAGCCCCAACAGGGACCCCTACAATGAGCAGTTCTTC. The encoded protein is CASSPNRDPYNEQFF.

The DNA for the CDR3 is TGTGCCAGCACCGGGATAGCAGGCGATGAGCAGTTCTTC. As protein: CASTGIAGDEQFF. V and J are TRBV9 and TRBJ2-1; D is perhaps TRBD2 (5 bases). CDR3 size: 13 residues. V was trimmed by 6 bases and J by 8 bases, leaving 15 bases between them. Germline V gives CDR1 SGDLS, CDR2 YYNGEE.

This clone was counted only a few times. This sample includes further DNA sequences coding for the same CDR3. The CDR3 spells CASSPPGQGGYEQYF. CDR3 in DNA: TGTGCCAGCTCACCCCCGGGACAGGGCGGTTACGAGCAGTACTTC. This sequence joins TRBV18 and TRBJ2-7; 9 positions match TRBD1. This CDR3 has 15 amino acids. With 3 bases clipped from V and 4 bases from J, the junction kept 7 bases outside the gene matches. CDR1 and CDR2 (germline): KGHSH, LQKENI.

This clone was seen only a few times. V and J are TRBV28 and TRBJ2-7; D unresolved. Per the germline V gene, CDR1 is MDHEN and CDR2 is SYDVKM. This CDR3 is 14 amino acids long. Trimming cost V 3 bases and J 2 bases, with 11 bases left between them. CDR3 nucleotides: TGTGCCAGCAGTTTGAGTGGGCAAACCTACGAGCAGTACTTC. It yields the protein CASSLSGQTYEQYF.

The chain has TRBV7-9 and TRBJ2-1; D is perhaps TRBD2 (6 bases). Between the trimmed V and J ends, which lost 3 bases and 5 bases, there was a span of 8 bases. The CDR3 contains 13 residues. Germline assignment: CDR1 SEHNR and CDR2 FQNEAQ (reference sequence). The chain's CDR3 is CASSFSGDNEQFF. The CDR3 nucleotides are TGTGCCAGCAGCTTTAGCGGAGACAATGAGCAGTTCTTC.

The gene calls are TRBV6-5 and TRBJ2-5; tentative D call: TRBD1 (6 bases). The J call is doubtful: the DNA matches TRBJ2-7 better. The V gene's germline CDR1 is MNHEY and CDR2 SVGAGI. The CDR3 is 13 residues long. The CDR3 sequence: CASSYRGGYEQYF. CDR3 coding DNA: TGTGCCAGCAGTTATAGAGGGGGTTACGAGCAGTACTTC.

There are a few counts of this clone. The V gene is TRBV29-1, the J gene TRBJ2-7; unclear D gene. The V end was cut by 4 bases, the J end by 1 base, with 8 bases between. Germline CDR1 and CDR2: SQVTM and ANQGSEA. This CDR3 has 12 amino acids. CDR3 DNA sequence: TGCAGCGTTGGATCTGAGTCCTACGAGCAGTACTTC. Protein sequence: CSVGSESYEQYF.

Only a few counts were recorded for this clone. The J gene is TRBJ2-1, the V gene TRBV11-3, with 11 bases that match TRBD2. Unmatched junction bases numbered 11, after V lost 2 bases and J lost 5 bases. The CDR3 runs to 18 residues. Germline V gene sequence: CDR1 SGHNT, CDR2 YENEEA. CDR3 sequence: CASSLPPPPGLADNEQFF. In DNA, the CDR3 is TGTGCCAGCAGCTTACCCCCCCCACCGGGACTAGCGGACAATGAGCAGTTCTTC. The full variable domain, completed using reference TRBV11-3 and TRBJ2-1, is EAGVVQSPRYKIIEKKQPVAFWCNPISGHNTLYWYLQNLGQGPELLIRYENEEAVDDSQLPKDRFSAERLKGVDSTLKIQPAELGDSAVYLCASSLPPPPGLADNEQFFGPGTRLTVL.